The 21 T cell receptor beta chains below all came from one sample that was sequenced in a study of T cells in Graves' hyperthyroidism and ophthalmopathy. Amplification yielded TCR beta CDR3 regions, with RNA transcripts as the source. Primed by the HTBI set, a first-round RT-PCR was run on the TCR CDR3. A single record per CDR3 protein comes from TCRdb applying MiXCR to the multiplex PCR reads. The profile shows more than 650,000 distinct CDR3 sequences, 14% of them singletons. Sample: blood. Source of these receptors: a woman between 18 and 29 years old with Graves' hyperthyroidism.

This clonotype has just a few counts. The V and J genes are TRBV19 and TRBJ1-2, with D possibly TRBD1 on 5 matching bases. Per the germline V gene, CDR1 is LNHDA and CDR2 is SQIVND (reference sequence). The CDR3 has 13 residues. The V and J ends lost 6 bases and 4 bases respectively, with 12 bases between them. CDR3: CASRGRISYGYTF. The DNA of the CDR3 is TGTGCCAGTAGGGGACGGATTAGCTATGGCTACACCTTC.

Ten or more counts support this clonotype. This CDR3 is CASSPRSAEAFF. CDR3 sequence (DNA): TGTGCCAGCTCACCCCGATCCGCTGAAGCTTTCTTT. The chain links TRBV18 to TRBJ1-1; unclear D gene. CDR1 KGHSH and CDR2 LQKENI come from the germline V gene. The CDR3 extends over 12 amino acids. V was trimmed by 3 bases and J by 6 bases, leaving 8 bases between them.

This clonotype was seen ten or more times. V usage is TRBV6-1 and J usage is TRBJ1-3; D ambiguous. The ends were cut back, 5 bases at V and 4 bases at J, with 9 bases in the middle. Per germline, CDR1 MNHNS and CDR2 SASEGT. The CDR3 is 13 residues long. CDR3 nucleotide sequence: TGTGCCAGCAGTCTCGGGTCGGGAAACACCATATATTTT. It encodes CASSLGSGNTIYF.

To note about this clonotype: A much larger clone lies a single base off, so this may be a read error. This rearrangement joins TRBV18 to TRBJ1-5; 8 positions agree with TRBD1. Germline values: CDR1 KGHSH, CDR2 LQKENI. V lost 2 bases to trimming and J lost 5 bases; unmatched junction nucleotides: 8. The length of the CDR3 is 16 residues. This chain's CDR3 is CASSPEDRAIDQPQHF. CDR3 nucleotide sequence: TGTGCCAGCTCACCAGAGGACAGGGCCATCGATCAGCCCCAGCATTTT.

The table lists this clonotype with many counts. The J gene is TRBJ2-1, the V gene TRBV11-2; D is ambiguous. V dropped 4 bases and J dropped 5 bases, with 18 bases sitting between them. This CDR3 is built from 16 residues. The germline gives CDR1 SGHAT, CDR2 FQNNGV. The CDR3 region is CASSSSLDPYHNEQFF. CDR3 nucleotide sequence: TGTGCCAGCAGCTCTTCCCTGGACCCATATCACAATGAGCAGTTCTTC.

The chain carries TRBV20-1 and TRBJ2-1; D perhaps matches TRBD2 (6 bases). The CDR3 is 17 residues long. The V and J ends lost 1 base and 8 bases respectively, with 24 bases between them. Germline V lookup: CDR1 DFQATT, CDR2 SNEGSKA (reference sequence). CDR3 loop: CSARAPLPGLRFDEQFF. CDR3 nucleotide sequence: TGCAGTGCTAGAGCCCCTTTGCCGGGACTTCGATTCGATGAGCAGTTCTTC.

With respect to this clonotype: A much larger clone is a single base away; this may be a read error. The V call is TRBV5-6, the J call TRBJ2-1, with 10 bases identical to TRBD2. The J call may be incorrect, as the DNA end agrees better with TRBJ2-7. Germline lookup yields CDR1 SGHDT and CDR2 YYEEEE. CDR3 length: 15 amino acids. CDR3 nucleotide sequence: TGTGCCAGCAGCTCCGGGACTAGCGCCTACAATGAGCAGTACTTC. Translating gives CASSSGTSAYNEQYF.

This clonotype has a count of ten or more. The chain joins TRBV6-1 to TRBJ1-5; D possibly corresponds to TRBD1 (5 bases). CDR3 length: 15 amino acids. The V end lost 4 bases, the J end lost 3 bases, and 13 bases lay between the germline ends. Germline V gene lookup returns CDR1 MNHNS and CDR2 SASEGT. The CDR3 DNA is TGTGCCAGCAGTGGAGACGACAGTTCCAATCAGCCCCAGCATTTT. Its protein product is CASSGDDSSNQPQHF.

This clonotype was seen at least ten times. The chain combines TRBV12-3 or TRBV12-4 with TRBJ2-2, with D possibly being TRBD1 or TRBD2 (7 bases each). The CDR3 runs 15 residues. Trimming removed 5 bases at V and 6 bases at J, with 16 bases between. CDR3 in DNA: TGTGCCAGCAGTCCAGGGGGGACTACCCCCGGGGAGCTGTTTTTT. This translates into CASSPGGTTPGELFF.

The table lists this clonotype with many counts. The gene calls are TRBV6-2 or TRBV6-3 and TRBJ2-1; D could derive from TRBD1 or TRBD2 (5 bases each). This CDR3 contains 15 residues. Trimming shortened V by 1 base and J by 0 bases, and 7 bases separated the two germline ends. Germline values: CDR1 MNHEY, CDR2 SVGEGT. CDR3 protein: CASSYYGASYNEQFF. CDR3 nucleotide sequence: TGTGCCAGCAGTTACTACGGGGCCTCCTACAATGAGCAGTTCTTC.

This clonotype was counted ten times or more. The chain combines TRBV19 with TRBJ2-1, with 8 bases matching TRBD2. The CDR3 totals 17 residues. Germline loops: CDR1 LNHDA, CDR2 SQIVND (reference sequence). J lost 2 bases, V lost 3 bases, and 9 bases had no gene match. CDR3 bases: TGTGCCAGTAGTATCCCTCGAAGCGGGAGTACCTACAATGAGCAGTTCTTC. Protein sequence: CASSIPRSGSTYNEQFF.

To note about this clonotype: Since a much larger clone is just one base distant, this may be a read error. Written as DNA, the CDR3 is TGTGCCAGCAGTATCAGGGGGTGGTCTGGAAGCACCATATATTTT. Protein: CASSIRGWSGSTIYF. This chain joins TRBV28 and TRBJ1-3; 7 bases fit TRBD1. Germline CDR1 and CDR2: MDHEN and SYDVKM. The CDR3 runs 15 residues. Looking up the rest from reference TRBV28 and TRBJ1-3 gives the full variable domain: DVKVTQSSRYLVKRTGEKVFLECVQDMDHENMFWYRQDPGLGLRLIYFSYDVKMKEKGDIPEGYSVSREKKERFSLILESASTNQTSMYLCASSIRGWSGSTIYFGEGSWLTVV.

This clonotype was counted many times. CDR3 in amino acids: CASSAGTEFAPQHF. CDR3 DNA sequence: TGTGCCAGCTCAGCCGGGACAGAATTCGCACCCCAGCATTTT. The V gene is TRBV18, the J gene TRBJ1-5; 7 bases match TRBD1. V gave up 5 bases and J gave up 10 bases; unmatched junction bases: 11. The CDR3 is 14 amino acids. Per germline, CDR1 KGHSH and CDR2 LQKENI.

CDR3 sequence: CASSLGGQENTEAFF. The CDR3 DNA reads as TGTGCCAGCAGCTTGGGGGGGCAGGAGAACACTGAAGCTTTCTTT. The chain links TRBV7-8 to TRBJ1-1; tentative D call: TRBD1 (6 bases). Germline V CDR1 and CDR2: SGHVS, FQNEAQ. The CDR3 extends over 15 amino acids. With 3 bases removed from V and 1 base from J, the gap between germline ends came to 12 bases.

This clonotype was counted at least ten times. V and J are TRBV28 and TRBJ1-1, with D perhaps TRBD1 (5 bases). The CDR3 contains 15 residues. Trimming cost V 0 bases and J 5 bases, with 13 bases left between them. The germline V gene encodes CDR1 MDHEN and CDR2 SYDVKM. DNA of the CDR3: TGTGCCAGCAGTTTATGGTCGGGACCGGGTACTGAAGCTTTCTTT. Amino acid sequence: CASSLWSGPGTEAFF.

This chain links TRBV29-1 with TRBJ2-7, with a weak D call TRBD1 (5 bases). CDR3 length: 16 residues. Trimming cost V 6 bases and J 0 bases, with 21 bases left between them. Germline V gene data show CDR1 as SQVTM and CDR2 as ANQGSEA. This chain's CDR3 is CSVTQGSSWSSYEQYF. For the CDR3, the DNA is TGCAGCGTCACTCAGGGCTCCTCTTGGTCCTCCTACGAGCAGTACTTC.

This clonotype was counted many times. CDR3 sequence (DNA): TGTGCCAGCAGTAAACTGACTAGCTCTATCTCCTACGAGCAGTACTTC. Encoded protein: CASSKLTSSISYEQYF. The rearrangement joins TRBV6-2 or TRBV6-3 to TRBJ2-7; TRBD2 matches 7 bases. The CDR3 totals 16 residues. Germline V gene sequence: CDR1 MNHEY, CDR2 SVGEGT. After removal of 5 bases from V and 0 bases from J, the junction contained 10 bases not matched to a gene.

This clonotype was recorded at least ten times. CDR3 sequence reads: CASSLTSANTGELFF. Here the CDR3 DNA reads TGTGCCAGCAGCCTTACTAGCGCGAACACCGGGGAGCTGTTTTTT. The chain is built from TRBV6-2 or TRBV6-3 and TRBJ2-2; 7 bases align to TRBD2. Germline CDR1 MNHEY, CDR2 SVGEGT. This CDR3 contains 15 residues. V shed 6 bases, J shed 0 bases, and the junction held 4 bases outside the gene matches.

At least ten counts were recorded for this clonotype. The chain recombines TRBV11-3 with TRBJ2-5, with 11 bases that match TRBD2. V trimming: 1 base; J trimming: 3 bases; junction bases outside the gene matches: 1. CDR3 length: 15 residues. The germline gives CDR1 SGHNT, CDR2 YENEEA. CDR3 DNA sequence: TGTGCCAGCAGCTTAGCACTAGCGGGAGAAGAGACCCAGTACTTC. Residues: CASSLALAGEETQYF.

In this sample, this clonotype turned up many times. V is TRBV7-2 and J is TRBJ1-1; the match to TRBD1 covers 7 bases. Germline V CDR1 and CDR2: SGHTA, FQGNSA. There are 15 residues in the CDR3. J gave up 1 base and V 5 bases, and 7 bases lay outside the gene matches. This chain's CDR3 is CASSKGQVWNTEAFF. In nucleotides, the CDR3 is TGTGCCAGCAGCAAAGGACAGGTATGGAACACTGAAGCTTTCTTT.

The chain links TRBV12-3 or TRBV12-4 to TRBJ1-6; 8 positions agree with TRBD1. The CDR3 spans 16 residues. J was trimmed by 5 bases and V by 6 bases; bases with no gene match: 9. The CDR3 bases are TGTGCCAGCAGACACCAGGGGGCCTTAAATAATTCACCCCTCCACTTT. It is translated as CASRHQGALNNSPLHF.